The sequence of this TCR beta chain was determined in a study of a mutant IDH1 vaccine in newly diagnosed glioma. Time point noted: week 47, end of study. In every dose of vaccine, 300 ug of mutant IDH1 20-mer peptide was given alongside topical imiquimod. The donor cohort comprised cases of new WHO grade 3 or 4 IDH1-mutant, ATRX-lost astrocytoma. Concerning this clone itself: Its antigen is as yet unknown.

Germline V lookup: CDR1 SQVTM, CDR2 ANQGSEA. CDR3 length equals 13 residues. Profiled with immunoSEQ multiplex PCR; TCRdb holds only in-frame clones, not every one. This sample yields tens of thousands of clones, of which around 86% are seen a single time; 3.8% belongs to the top ten. This sequence originates from a man in his thirties or forties with glioma. The rearrangement uses TRBV29-1 and TRBJ2-7; D gene uncertain. This sample comprised PBMCs, obtained from a glioma patient whose treatment included an IDH1 peptide vaccine. CDR3 DNA: TGCAGTATCGGAGACGGGCTCACTCACGAGCAGTACTTC. This encodes CSIGDGLTHEQYF.